These 24 T cell receptor beta chains were sequenced from one sample in a study of T cells expressing NK-cell markers. TCRdb reprocessed the 5' RACE reads, with one entry per CDR3 protein and no DNA. The sample's table shows 130,000 to 150,000 distinct CDR3 sequences. Sequencing was performed on blood T cells: a sorted CD56 or NKG2C T cell subset, CD4+ or CD8+ T cells, or bulk PBMC T cells (not recorded which). The receptors were gathered from a man aged 18 to 29 in good health.

The rearrangement joins TRBV6-1 to TRBJ2-5; the D call of TRBD1 rests on TCRdb alone, since no DNA is present to check it. This CDR3 has 15 residues. Germline CDR1 MNHNS, CDR2 SASEGT. The CDR3 region is CASTPGVSGLETQYF.

This chain uses TRBV6-4 with TRBJ1-1. Germline-derived CDR1 and CDR2 are MRHNA and SNTAGT. The CDR3 is 13 residues long. The CDR3 here is CASSDGMNTEAFF.

V gene TRBV6-6 combines with J gene TRBJ1-1. CDR1 is MNHNY and CDR2 is SVGAGI in the germline V gene (reference sequence). The CDR3 loop spans 13 amino acids. CDR3 loop: CATRVPKNTEAFF.

The chain employs TRBV7-9 and TRBJ2-2; TCRdb calls TRBD2, which cannot be checked without DNA. Germline V gene sequence: CDR1 SEHNR, CDR2 FQNEAQ (reference sequence). The CDR3 loop spans 16 amino acids. The CDR3 loop is CASSFLVAGNTGELFF. Complete variable domain (other parts from reference TRBV7-9 and TRBJ2-2): DTGVSQNPRHKITKRGQNVTFRCDPISEHNRLYWYRQTLGQGPEFLTYFQNEAQLEKSRLLSDRFSAERPKGSFSTLEIQRTEQGDSAMYLCASSFLVAGNTGELFFGEGSRLTVL.

This chain uses TRBV28 with TRBJ1-1; the D gene TCRdb calls, TRBD1, cannot be checked with no DNA. This CDR3 is 21 amino acids long. Germline CDR1 reads MDHEN; CDR2 reads SYDVKM. The CDR3 loop is CASSLLVGRGATLPLNTEAFF. The whole variable domain, remainder taken from reference TRBV28 and TRBJ1-1, is DVKVTQSSRYLVKRTGEKVFLECVQDMDHENMFWYRQDPGLGLRLIYFSYDVKMKEKGDIPEGYSVSREKKERFSLILESASTNQTSMYLCASSLLVGRGATLPLNTEAFFGQGTRLTVV.

This chain links TRBV6-4 with TRBJ1-1. The germline CDR1 and CDR2 sequences are MRHNA and SNTAGT. The CDR3 sequence is 13 residues long. The CDR3 spells CASSDEGNTEAFF.

The chain is built from TRBV27 and TRBJ2-1; TCRdb outputs TRBD2, but without DNA this stays unchecked. Germline CDR1 reads MNHEY; CDR2 reads SMNVEV (reference sequence). There are 15 residues in the CDR3. This chain's CDR3 is CASTPGLAGKNEQFF.

This chain uses TRBV3-1 with TRBJ2-5; TCRdb names TRBD1, which stays unverified in the absence of DNA. The CDR3 length is 14 residues. Per the germline V gene, CDR1 is LGHDT and CDR2 is YNNKEL (reference sequence). This CDR3 is CASSRIRGQETQYF.

This chain links TRBV10-2 with TRBJ1-1. Looked up from germline, CDR1 is WSHSY and CDR2 is SAAADI. This CDR3 contains 15 residues. CDR3 sequence reads: CATKDRRSVNTEAFF.

The chain combines TRBV4-3 with TRBJ2-7. The CDR3 totals 15 residues. Germline V CDR1 and CDR2: LGHNA, YSLEER. Here the CDR3 reads CASSQDIGSSYEQYF.

The chain recombines TRBV7-8 with TRBJ2-3; TCRdb selects TRBD2, and the lack of DNA leaves this call unchecked. Germline CDR1 and CDR2: SGHVS and FQNEAQ. The CDR3 loop spans 16 amino acids. Here the CDR3 reads CASSEEGTSVTDTQYF.

V is TRBV30 and J is TRBJ1-1; TCRdb indicates TRBD1, and absent DNA this call remains unverified. The germline V gene encodes CDR1 GTSNPN and CDR2 SVGIG (reference sequence). CDR3 length: 13 amino acids. The CDR3 loop is CAWSRQGNTEAFF.

This rearrangement joins TRBV4-2 to TRBJ2-7; with no DNA, the TCRdb D assignment of TRBD2 cannot be verified. CDR3 length: 15 residues. Germline V gene sequence: CDR1 LGHNA, CDR2 YNFKEQ. CDR3 region: CASSQGLAKTYEQYF.

V usage is TRBV7-9 and J usage is TRBJ2-5; TCRdb designates TRBD1, a call that cannot be tested without DNA. This CDR3 is 15 amino acids long. Germline V gives CDR1 SEHNR, CDR2 FQNEAQ (reference sequence). The CDR3 region is CASHLGDPRGETQYF.

The CDR3: CASSKPGGSDQPQHF. This chain connects TRBV12-3 or TRBV12-4 to TRBJ1-5; no DNA is available, so the TRBD1 call from TCRdb remains unchecked. The CDR3 covers 15 residues.

The chain carries TRBV7-6 and TRBJ2-1. Germline CDR1 and CDR2: SGHVS and FNYEAQ. The CDR3 runs 11 residues. The CDR3 sequence: CASSLKREQFF. Supplemented by reference TRBV7-6 and TRBJ2-1, the full variable domain reads GAGVSQSPRYKVTKRGQDVALRCDPISGHVSLYWYRQALGQGPEFLTYFNYEAQQDKSGLPNDRFSAERPEGSISTLTIQRTEQRDSAMYRCASSLKREQFFGPGTRLTVL.

This rearrangement joins TRBV7-9 to TRBJ2-1; TCRdb names TRBD2, which stays unverified in the absence of DNA. CDR3 length equals 17 residues. Germline values: CDR1 SEHNR, CDR2 FQNEAQ (reference sequence). The chain's CDR3 is CASSSNRGGYSYNEQFF.

The chain employs TRBV19 and TRBJ2-1. This CDR3 has 14 amino acids. Germline V lookup: CDR1 LNHDA, CDR2 SQIVND (reference sequence). The CDR3 protein is CASRAETSYNEQFF.

V and J are TRBV7-6 and TRBJ2-4; lacking DNA, the TRBD2 call made by TCRdb goes unchecked. This CDR3 region has 15 residues. Germline lookup yields CDR1 SGHVS and CDR2 FNYEAQ. The CDR3 loop is CASSLGGWEGNIQYF.

The V call is TRBV20-1, the J call TRBJ1-2; TCRdb's assignment of TRBD1 cannot be checked, as there is no DNA. The CDR3 has 14 amino acids. Germline-derived CDR1 and CDR2 are DFQATT and SNEGSKA (reference sequence). CDR3 region: CSASITGVDYGYTF.

The chain recombines TRBV6-1 with TRBJ2-2; TCRdb lists TRBD1, though no DNA is available to test this call. The CDR3 runs to 16 residues. Looked up from germline, CDR1 is MNHNS and CDR2 is SASEGT. The CDR3 region is CASSPRAGEGPGELFF.

This chain links TRBV15 with TRBJ1-5. Germline V gives CDR1 LNHNV, CDR2 YYDKDF (reference sequence). CDR3 length: 15 amino acids. CDR3 sequence: CATSSLGSGNQPQHF.

The chain uses TRBV2 and TRBJ2-7; TCRdb names TRBD1, which stays unverified in the absence of DNA. This CDR3 spans 13 amino acids. Germline V lookup: CDR1 SNHLY, CDR2 FYNNEI. CDR3 sequence: CASNGQRFYEQYF.

V is TRBV15 and J is TRBJ2-1; the TCRdb call, TRBD2, lacks DNA for checking. From germline, CDR1 is LNHNV and CDR2 YYDKDF (reference sequence). This CDR3 has 16 amino acids. CDR3 sequence: CATSRARTSSYNEQFF.